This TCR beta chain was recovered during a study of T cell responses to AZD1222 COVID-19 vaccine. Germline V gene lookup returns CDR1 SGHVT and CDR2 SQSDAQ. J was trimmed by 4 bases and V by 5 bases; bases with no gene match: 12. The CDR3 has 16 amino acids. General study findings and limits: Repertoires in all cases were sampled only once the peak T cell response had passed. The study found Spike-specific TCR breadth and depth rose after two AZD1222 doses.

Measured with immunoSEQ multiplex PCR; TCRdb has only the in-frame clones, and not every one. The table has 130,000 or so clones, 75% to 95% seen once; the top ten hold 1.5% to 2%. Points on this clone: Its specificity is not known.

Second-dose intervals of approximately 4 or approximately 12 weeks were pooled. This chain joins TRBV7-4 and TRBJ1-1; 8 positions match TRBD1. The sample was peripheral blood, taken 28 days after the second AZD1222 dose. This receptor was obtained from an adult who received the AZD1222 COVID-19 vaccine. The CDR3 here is CASSLYMDRAGTEAFF. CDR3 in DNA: TGTGCCAGCAGCCTCTATATGGACAGGGCTGGCACTGAAGCTTTCTTT.